This T cell receptor beta chain was observed in a study of STAT5B mutations in CD4+ large granular lymphocyte leukemia. Sequencing was at survey level. Assay: immunoSEQ multiplex PCR; the TCRdb copy retains only in-frame clones and omits some. The sample carries around 48,000 clones, around 70% recorded once. Germline values: CDR1 MNHNY, CDR2 SVGAGI (reference sequence). V was pared by 9 bases and J by 5 bases, with 3 bases of the junction left unmatched. The CDR3 is 11 residues long. This clone was picked up a small number of times. The clonotype originates from a human donor in good health. The chain is built from TRBV6-6 and TRBJ1-1, with 7 bases that match TRBD1. Sample: CD4+ T cells from blood buffy coats. The CDR3 spells CASQGGTEAFF. As DNA, the CDR3 is TGTGCCAGTCAGGGGGGAACTGAAGCTTTCTTT.